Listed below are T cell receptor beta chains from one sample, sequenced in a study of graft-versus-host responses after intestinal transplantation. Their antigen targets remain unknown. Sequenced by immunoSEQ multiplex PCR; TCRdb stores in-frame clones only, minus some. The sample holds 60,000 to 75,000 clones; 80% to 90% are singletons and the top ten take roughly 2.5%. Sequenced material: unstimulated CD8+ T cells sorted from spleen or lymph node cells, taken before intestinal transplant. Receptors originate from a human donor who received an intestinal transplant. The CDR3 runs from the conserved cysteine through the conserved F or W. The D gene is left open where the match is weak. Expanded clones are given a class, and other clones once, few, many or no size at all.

CDR3: CATEGDDTQYF
DNA: TGTGCCACCGAAGGAGATGATACGCAGTATTTT
size: -
J: TRBJ2-3
D: -
V: TRBV19

CDR3: CASSFGTANRPQNIQYF
DNA: TGCGCCAGCAGCTTCGGGACAGCCAACCGCCCCCAAAACATTCAGTACTTC
size: -
J: TRBJ2-4
D: TRBD1
V: TRBV5-1

CDR3: CASSGGGTETDTQYF
DNA: TGTGCCAGCAGCGGCGGGGGGACCGAGACAGATACGCAGTATTTT
size: few
J: TRBJ2-3
D: TRBD2
V: TRBV6-5

CDR3: CASSQIEGSSYEQYF
DNA: TGCGCCAGCAGCCAAATCGAGGGAAGCTCCTACGAGCAGTACTTC
size: -
J: TRBJ2-7
D: -
V: TRBV4-1

CDR3: CASSLHHRGSPQHF
DNA: TGTGCCAGCAGTCTTCACCACAGGGGGTCGCCCCAGCATTTT
size: -
J: TRBJ1-5
D: TRBD1
V: TRBV5-5

CDR3: CASSYPGIGYTF
DNA: TGTGCCAGCAGTTACCCGGGGATAGGCTACACCTTC
size: -
J: TRBJ1-2
D: -
V: TRBV6-5

CDR3: CASSFDRYSGNTIYF
DNA: TGTGCCAGCAGTTTTGACAGGTACTCTGGAAACACCATATATTTT
size: -
J: TRBJ1-3
D: -
V: TRBV28

CDR3: CASSQELAGANEQFF
DNA: TGTGCCAGCAGCCAAGAACTAGCGGGAGCCAATGAGCAGTTCTTC
size: -
J: TRBJ2-1
D: TRBD2
V: TRBV4-2

CDR3: CASINTGGVGTEAFF
DNA: TGTGCCAGCATCAACACAGGGGGCGTGGGGACTGAAGCTTTCTTT
size: -
J: TRBJ1-1
D: TRBD1
V: TRBV25-1

CDR3: CASSPGGGGKLFF
DNA: TGTGCCAGCAGCCCCGGCGGGGGTGGAAAACTGTTTTTT
size: few
J: TRBJ1-4
D: -
V: TRBV28

CDR3: CASSPYPPGGPSYEQYF
DNA: TGTGCCAGCAGCCCCTACCCCCCGGGAGGCCCCTCCTACGAGCAGTACTTC
size: -
J: TRBJ2-7
D: TRBD2
V: TRBV4-2

CDR3: CASSLSPSEALHYEQYF
DNA: TGTGCCAGCAGTCTCTCCCCCAGTGAGGCCCTTCACTACGAGCAGTACTTC
size: -
J: TRBJ2-7
D: -
V: TRBV2

CDR3: CASSVWAGRHNEQFF
DNA: TGTGCCAGCAGCGTTTGGGCTGGCCGTCACAATGAGCAGTTCTTC
size: -
J: TRBJ2-1
D: -
V: TRBV9

CDR3: CASSYQRFAGGYEQYF
DNA: TGTGCCAGCAGTTACCAGAGGTTTGCAGGGGGCTACGAGCAGTACTTC
size: -
J: TRBJ2-7
D: TRBD1
V: TRBV6-5

CDR3: CASSQGFSGEGQETQYF
DNA: TGTGCCAGCAGCCAAGGGTTTTCAGGAGAGGGCCAAGAGACCCAGTACTTC
size: -
J: TRBJ2-5
D: -
V: TRBV14

CDR3: CASSPAGTGGGSYEQYF
DNA: TGTGCCAGCTCTCCGGCCGGGACAGGGGGAGGGAGCTACGAGCAGTACTTC
size: -
J: TRBJ2-7
D: TRBD1
V: TRBV18

CDR3: CATTLFRDSYTETQYF
DNA: TGTGCCACAACTTTATTCCGGGACTCTTATACGGAGACCCAGTACTTC
size: -
J: TRBJ2-5
D: -
V: TRBV28

CDR3: CASSPGTSGLYEQYF
DNA: TGCGCCAGCAGCCCCGGGACTAGCGGGCTCTACGAGCAGTACTTC
size: -
J: TRBJ2-7
D: TRBD2
V: TRBV5-1